The 24 T cell receptor beta chains below were found in one sample sequenced in a study of molecular identifiers for immune sequencing clone quantification. TCRdb independently ran MiXCR on the PCR reads; one entry per CDR3 protein. The sample consists of 85,000 to 100,000 distinct CDR3 sequences, roughly 21% of them appearing once. Sequencing was carried out using naive CD8+ T cells from blood, with Jurkat cell RNA spiked in. Documented subset: FACS-sorted CD8+CD4-CCR7+CD45RA+ naive T cells. Receptors originate from a human donor in good health. Some libraries in this study had Jurkat cell RNA spiked in.

This clonotype was picked up a small number of times. The chain recombines TRBV11-3 with TRBJ2-1; TRBD2 matches at 7 bases. CDR1 and CDR2 (germline): SGHNT, YENEEA. The CDR3 runs 15 residues. Germline trimming cut 2 bases from V and 9 bases from J; bases unmatched to any gene: 10. The CDR3 DNA sequence: TGTGCCAGCAGCTTATGGGCCGGGACGGGGGGTGAGCAGTTCTTC. Its translation is CASSLWAGTGGEQFF.

This clonotype has a count of ten or more. The J gene is TRBJ2-7, the V gene TRBV7-2; D is unresolved. CDR1 is SGHTA, CDR2 FQGNSA, per germline. The CDR3 totals 13 residues. V lost 4 bases, J lost 2 bases, and 9 bases lay in between. The chain's CDR3 is CASSYTGPYEQYF. CDR3 nucleotide sequence: TGTGCCAGCAGCTATACCGGCCCCTACGAGCAGTACTTC.

In this sample, this clonotype turned up a few times. V usage is TRBV20-1 and J usage is TRBJ2-1; D is unresolved. The CDR3 runs 13 residues. Trimming stripped 4 bases from V and 4 bases from J, with 11 bases between. CDR1 and CDR2 (germline): DFQATT, SNEGSKA (reference sequence). The CDR3 coding sequence is TGCAGTGCTACTGGACCCATGTACAATGAGCAGTTCTTC. Encoded protein: CSATGPMYNEQFF.

The rearrangement joins TRBV27 to TRBJ1-1, with a weak D call TRBD1 (5 bases). V was trimmed by 6 bases and J by 2 bases, leaving 16 bases between them. Germline lookup yields CDR1 MNHEY and CDR2 SMNVEV (reference sequence). CDR3 size: 15 residues. This chain's CDR3 is CASRGVGVANTEAFF. CDR3 DNA sequence: TGTGCCAGCAGGGGGGTTGGAGTCGCAAACACTGAAGCTTTCTTT.

The table lists this clonotype with a few counts. The rearrangement uses TRBV27 and TRBJ2-7, with 9 bases fitting TRBD2. J was trimmed by 4 bases and V by 3 bases; bases with no gene match: 10. The CDR3 has 16 amino acids. Germline assignment: CDR1 MNHEY and CDR2 SMNVEV (reference sequence). CDR3 bases: TGTGCCAGCAGTTTTCAAGGTGCGCGGGGGGGTTACGAGCAGTACTTC. Its protein is CASSFQGARGGYEQYF.

This clonotype was counted ten times or more. The V and J genes are TRBV7-8 and TRBJ2-7; 8 bases map to TRBD1. Looked up from germline, CDR1 is SGHVS and CDR2 is FQNEAQ. This CDR3 has 19 residues. V gave up 3 bases and J gave up 6 bases; unmatched junction bases: 22. CDR3 residues: CASSFARDRISLQVSEQYF. In nucleotides, the CDR3 is TGTGCCAGCAGCTTCGCCCGGGACAGGATTTCCCTCCAAGTCTCCGAGCAGTACTTC.

This clonotype was counted many times. The chain uses TRBV20-1 and TRBJ2-5; no definite D call. The V gene lost 0 bases and the J gene lost 1 base, with 12 bases spanning the gap. The CDR3 has 15 residues. CDR1 is DFQATT, CDR2 SNEGSKA, per germline (reference sequence). The CDR3 loop reads CSARDQWAVQETQYF. In DNA form, the CDR3 reads TGCAGTGCTAGAGATCAGTGGGCGGTCCAAGAGACCCAGTACTTC.

This clonotype was recorded a few times. Being one base from a much bigger clone, this may be a read error. The chain joins TRBV4-3 to TRBJ2-1; possibly TRBD1 or TRBD2 for D (5 bases each). The V gene's germline CDR1 is LGHNA and CDR2 YSLEER. CDR3 length equals 14 residues. The V end was cut by 7 bases, the J end by 8 bases, with 18 bases between. The CDR3 is CASKPGPVGHEQFF. The CDR3 DNA is TGCGCCAGCAAACCGGGACCAGTTGGGCATGAGCAGTTCTTC.

There are many counts of this clonotype. V gene TRBV10-3 combines with J gene TRBJ2-7; D might be TRBD1 (7 bases). The germline V gene has CDR1 ENHRY and CDR2 SYGVKD. V shed 9 bases and J shed 0 bases, with 18 bases lying between them. This CDR3 comprises 15 residues. The CDR3 sequence is CAISQDRRVSYEQYF. CDR3 sequence (DNA): TGTGCCATTTCACAGGACAGGAGGGTCTCCTACGAGCAGTACTTC.

Details on this clonotype: At one boundary the junction diverges from the germline segment, which might be a read error. The chain couples TRBV30 to TRBJ1-3; D unclear. The CDR3 extends over 13 amino acids. Germline CDR1 is GTSNPN and CDR2 is SVGIG (reference sequence). CDR3 sequence reads: CAWEVQSGNTVYF. The CDR3, as DNA: TGTGCCTGGGAGGTACAGTCTGGAAACACCGTATATTTT.

This clonotype showed up many times. This chain uses TRBV27 with TRBJ2-4, with D unresolved. The CDR3 totals 15 residues. V dropped 5 bases and J dropped 0 bases, with 11 bases sitting between them. CDR1 and CDR2 from the germline V gene are MNHEY and SMNVEV (reference sequence). CDR3 sequence (DNA): TGTGCCAGCAGTCCCGCCGTTCTAGCCAAAAACATTCAGTACTTC. Amino acids: CASSPAVLAKNIQYF.

This clonotype was recorded many times. The chain is built from TRBV4-1 and TRBJ2-7; TRBD1 agrees at 9 bases. Trimming removed 2 bases from V and 3 bases from J; junction bases left unmatched: 2. CDR3 length: 14 amino acids. Germline loops: CDR1 MGHRA, CDR2 YSYEKL. The CDR3 DNA sequence: TGCGCCAGCAGCCAAACGACAGGGGGCTACGAGCAGTACTTC. It codes for CASSQTTGGYEQYF.

About this clonotype: A much larger clone sits a single nucleotide away, making a read error possible. A read error is likely, as this CDR3 ends without the conserved phenylalanine or tryptophan. This chain joins TRBV19 and TRBJ2-6; D remains ambiguous. Germline loops: CDR1 LNHDA, CDR2 SQIVND (reference sequence). Trimming left V 4 bases short and J 0 bases short, with 4 bases between. The CDR3 loop spans 14 amino acids. The CDR3 protein is CASSTYSGANVLTL. CDR3 nucleotides: TGTGCCAGTAGTACTTACTCTGGGGCCAACGTCCTGACTTTA.

The chain links TRBV7-9 to TRBJ2-7, with D possibly matching TRBD2 (5 bases). CDR3 size: 16 residues. Trimming pared 5 bases from V and 0 bases from J, leaving 17 bases between. Germline loops: CDR1 SEHNR, CDR2 FQNEAQ (reference sequence). The CDR3 nucleotides read TGTGCCAGCAGCCCCCCCCGGGGAAGACCCTCCTACGAGCAGTACTTC. It specifies CASSPPRGRPSYEQYF.

This clonotype has ten or more counts. V usage is TRBV20-1 and J usage is TRBJ2-7; weak D call: TRBD1 (6 bases). Per the germline V gene, CDR1 is DFQATT and CDR2 is SNEGSKA (reference sequence). Trimming took 1 base from V and 2 from J, leaving 6 bases between them. The length of the CDR3 is 12 residues. CDR3 bases: TGCAGTGCTAGAGGGGACACCTACGAGCAGTACTTC. Encoded protein: CSARGDTYEQYF.

This clonotype was found many times. The chain couples TRBV6-2 or TRBV6-3 to TRBJ2-7; D perhaps matches TRBD2 (6 bases). Germline V gene sequence: CDR1 MNHEY, CDR2 SVGEGT. This CDR3 comprises 13 residues. Trimming cost V 7 bases and J 0 bases, with 10 bases left between them. The CDR3 here is CASNPGLSYEQYF. The CDR3 nucleotides read TGTGCCAGCAACCCGGGACTCTCCTACGAGCAGTACTTC.

This clonotype was detected ten times or more. The chain links TRBV2 to TRBJ2-3; 9 bases align to TRBD2. The V and J ends lost 4 bases and 5 bases, in that order; junction bases with no gene match: 10. The CDR3 is 16 amino acids. CDR1 and CDR2 from the germline V gene are SNHLY and FYNNEI. Here the CDR3 DNA reads TGTGCCAGCAGTGGTTCGCGGGAGGGCCGTGAAGATACGCAGTATTTT. It is translated as CASSGSREGREDTQYF.

This clonotype was counted ten times or more. J is TRBJ1-6 and V is TRBV7-6, with D possibly TRBD1 on 6 matching bases. This CDR3 is 18 amino acids long. Germline V gene lookup returns CDR1 SGHVS and CDR2 FNYEAQ. Trimming left V 1 base short and J 0 bases short, with 13 bases between. The CDR3 reads CASSLGAGDSSYNSPLHF. The CDR3 DNA follows: TGTGCCAGCAGCTTAGGGGCAGGGGATAGCTCCTATAATTCACCCCTCCACTTT.

Ten or more counts support this clonotype. The CDR3 protein is CASSPDGIASEAFF. CDR3 DNA sequence: TGTGCCAGCAGCCCGGACGGGATCGCGAGTGAAGCTTTCTTT. The J gene is TRBJ1-1, the V gene TRBV5-5; D remains unclear. This CDR3 contains 14 residues. In germline, CDR1 is SGHKS, CDR2 YYEKEE (reference sequence). V lost 4 bases, J lost 7 bases, and 17 bases lay in between.

A remark on this clonotype: Since a much larger clone is just one base distant, this may be a read error. The conserved final phenylalanine or tryptophan is absent from the CDR3, which likely points to a read error. The genes are TRBV5-1 and TRBJ2-6; 8 nucleotides align to TRBD1. Germline assignment: CDR1 SGHRS and CDR2 YFSETQ. This CDR3 comprises 18 residues. Trimming cost V 0 bases and J 0 bases; bases outside gene matches: 5. CDR3 coding DNA: TGCGCCAGCAGCTTGGACTGGACAGGGAACTCTGGGGCCAACGTCCTGACTCTC. Protein sequence: CASSLDWTGNSGANVLTL.

This clonotype has more than one count but fewer than ten. The chain employs TRBV11-2 and TRBJ2-1; D is unresolved. The germline gives CDR1 SGHAT, CDR2 FQNNGV. The CDR3 has 16 amino acids. Trimming left V 5 bases short and J 8 bases short, with 22 bases between. CDR3 DNA: TGTGCCAGCAGCCCCCCGCTCGATGTCGTGGCCTATGAGCAGTTCTTC. Its translation: CASSPPLDVVAYEQFF.

The chain has TRBV29-1 and TRBJ2-1, with TRBD2 identical over 9 bases. Germline V gene data show CDR1 as SQVTM and CDR2 as ANQGSEA. The CDR3 length is 15 residues. After removal of 1 base from V and 10 bases from J, the junction contained 11 bases not matched to a gene. The CDR3 coding sequence is TGCAGCGTTGAAGTGGGGGTAGCGGGAGTTGGCGAGCAGTTCTTC. This translates into CSVEVGVAGVGEQFF.

About this clonotype itself: A much larger clone is a single base away; this may be a read error. The V and J genes are TRBV12-3 or TRBV12-4 and TRBJ1-2; TRBD1 aligns across 9 bases. The CDR3 runs to 14 residues. Here the CDR3 reads CASSSTGGYYGHTF. As DNA, the CDR3 is TGTGCCAGCAGTTCCACAGGGGGCTACTATGGCCACACCTTC.

This clonotype has more than one count but fewer than ten. The chain is built from TRBV7-9 and TRBJ2-5; D is possibly TRBD2 (6 bases). The CDR3 covers 15 residues. The V gene's germline CDR1 is SEHNR and CDR2 FQNEAQ (reference sequence). Trimming left V 4 bases short and J 2 bases short, with 14 bases between. The CDR3 sequence: CASSSPGEKQETQYF. In DNA form, the CDR3 reads TGTGCCAGCAGCTCCCCGGGGGAGAAGCAAGAGACCCAGTACTTC.